What follows are 28 T cell receptor beta chains derived from one specimen sequenced in a study of blood T cells in healthy people across ages. The authors ran a second PCR of about 7 to 11 cycles using a sample-barcoded 5' primer and a J-beta primer mix. Each CDR3 protein is one row after TCRdb ran MiXCR on the 5' RACE reads. The sample has about 1.4 million distinct CDR3 sequences, almost 60% seen once. The sample taken for sequencing was blood. Receptor source: a man aged 18 to 30 in good health.

V gene TRBV27 combines with J gene TRBJ1-4, with D tentatively TRBD1 (5 bases). Germline loops: CDR1 MNHEY, CDR2 SMNVEV (reference sequence). The CDR3 loop spans 14 amino acids. V was trimmed by 6 bases and J by 7 bases, leaving 15 bases between them. The CDR3 DNA reads as TGTGCCAGCAGCAAGACAGCAACGGGTGAAAAACTGTTTTTT. As protein: CASSKTATGEKLFF.

This rearrangement joins TRBV20-1 to TRBJ2-7; either TRBD1 or TRBD2 may fit D (5 bases each). Germline-derived CDR1 and CDR2 are DFQATT and SNEGSKA (reference sequence). V was shortened by 5 bases and J by 4 bases, with 18 bases between the two germline ends. CDR3 size: 14 residues. CDR3 region: CSAEGRWTPYEQYF. CDR3 nucleotides: TGCAGTGCTGAGGGACGGTGGACTCCTTACGAGCAGTACTTC.

This clonotype was found a few times. The V and J genes are TRBV12-3 or TRBV12-4 and TRBJ2-5; D gene ambiguous. V was shortened by 3 bases and J by 6 bases, with 8 bases between the two germline ends. The CDR3 totals 12 residues. CDR3 region: CASSFGGQTQYF. The CDR3 DNA reads TGTGCCAGCAGTTTCGGTGGACAGACCCAGTACTTC.

The chain joins TRBV5-1 to TRBJ2-3; TRBD2 agrees at 10 bases. The CDR3 runs to 15 residues. With 4 bases clipped from V and 2 bases from J, the junction kept 4 bases outside the gene matches. The germline gives CDR1 SGHRS, CDR2 YFSETQ. The chain's CDR3 is CASSKTSGPTDTQYF. The CDR3 DNA reads TGCGCCAGCAGCAAGACTAGCGGGCCCACAGATACGCAGTATTTT.

Regarding this clonotype: Germline and junction disagree at one end, which may indicate a read error. This chain uses TRBV7-9 with TRBJ2-7, with a tentative D call TRBD1 (5 bases). The DNA end lines up better with TRBJ2-5; the J call may be wrong. Germline CDR1 is SEHNR and CDR2 is FQNEAQ (reference sequence). The CDR3 is made up of 16 amino acids. The CDR3 DNA sequence: TGTGTCAGCAGCTTCTTCACAGGAAAATCTCCAGAGACCCAGTACTTC. This sequence encodes CVSSFFTGKSPETQYF.

The sample holds one count of this clonotype. J is TRBJ2-1 and V is TRBV4-1; D remains ambiguous. Trimming shortened V by 3 bases and J by 9 bases, and 9 bases separated the two germline ends. The length of the CDR3 is 12 residues. CDR1 is MGHRA, CDR2 YSYEKL, per germline. CDR3 residues: CASSHVGGEQFF. The CDR3 bases are TGCGCCAGCAGCCACGTCGGCGGTGAGCAGTTCTTC.

The gene calls are TRBV27 and TRBJ1-4; the match to TRBD1 covers 7 bases. V was pared by 4 bases and J by 7 bases, with 9 bases of the junction left unmatched. The germline gives CDR1 MNHEY, CDR2 SMNVEV (reference sequence). The CDR3 length is 15 residues. CDR3 nucleotide sequence: TGTGCCAGCAGTTCTCCAGGGGGTGCGGGTGAAAAACTGTTTTTT. Translated, it gives CASSSPGGAGEKLFF.

This clonotype occurred a few times. The chain joins TRBV10-3 to TRBJ2-7; D is undetermined. CDR3 size: 12 residues. Trimming shortened V by 0 bases and J by 4 bases, and 4 bases separated the two germline ends. Germline loops: CDR1 ENHRY, CDR2 SYGVKD. In DNA, the CDR3 is TGTGCCATCAGTGAGTCGTGGTACGAGCAGTACTTC. Amino acids: CAISESWYEQYF.

This clonotype was recorded a few times. This chain joins TRBV7-2 and TRBJ2-4; weak D call: TRBD2 (6 bases). V was pared by 5 bases and J by 7 bases, with 9 bases between. This CDR3 is built from 12 residues. Per the germline V gene, CDR1 is SGHTA and CDR2 is FQGNSA. CDR3 loop: CASSNLANIQYF. The CDR3 DNA is TGTGCCAGCAGCAACCTAGCGAACATTCAGTACTTC.

The CDR3 sequence: CASVTGASIAGANVLTF. DNA for the CDR3: TGTGCCAGCGTAACAGGCGCCTCTATCGCTGGGGCCAACGTCCTGACTTTC. The V and J genes are TRBV7-2 and TRBJ2-6, with D tentatively TRBD1 (5 bases). This CDR3 comprises 17 residues. CDR1 SGHTA and CDR2 FQGNSA come from the germline V gene. Deletions cut 8 bases from V and 2 bases from J, with 19 bases between.

CDR3 sequence (DNA): TGTGCCAGGATGGGATGCGAGCAGTACTTC. It is translated as CARMGCEQYF. The V gene is TRBV27, the J gene TRBJ2-7; D not resolved. Germline lookup yields CDR1 MNHEY and CDR2 SMNVEV (reference sequence). The V gene lost 9 bases and the J gene lost 6 bases, with 9 bases spanning the gap. CDR3 length: 10 amino acids.

The CDR3 region is CASTAGALITDTQYF. The CDR3 region has the DNA TGTGCCAGCACCGCCGGAGCTCTTATTACAGATACGCAGTATTTT. The genes are TRBV6-1 and TRBJ2-3, with D unresolved. Germline-derived CDR1 and CDR2 are MNHNS and SASEGT. This CDR3 region has 15 residues. V was shortened by 7 bases and J by 3 bases, with 17 bases between the two germline ends.

The chain combines TRBV7-9 with TRBJ2-7, with 8 bases identical to TRBD2. The CDR3 has 18 residues. V shed 4 bases, J shed 1 base, and the junction held 15 bases outside the gene matches. From germline, CDR1 is SEHNR and CDR2 FQNEAQ (reference sequence). Written as DNA, the CDR3 is TGTGCCAGCAGCTCGGCCCGGTCAACGGGACTAGTATCCTACGAGCAGTACTTC. Protein product: CASSSARSTGLVSYEQYF.

The J gene is TRBJ1-3, the V gene TRBV27, with TRBD1 as a possible D gene (6 bases). CDR1 and CDR2 from the germline V gene are MNHEY and SMNVEV (reference sequence). CDR3 length: 17 residues. V was clipped by 6 bases and J by 3 bases, with 21 bases between them. Here the CDR3 reads CASSPDPWGRFGNTIYF. Here the CDR3 DNA reads TGTGCCAGCAGCCCCGACCCTTGGGGGCGCTTTGGAAACACCATATATTTT.

V gene TRBV2 combines with J gene TRBJ1-2, with D perhaps TRBD1 (5 bases). The germline gives CDR1 SNHLY, CDR2 FYNNEI. The CDR3 totals 14 residues. Trimming removed 7 bases from V and 8 bases from J, with 20 bases in between. This CDR3 is CASNGPRDVGGYTF. The CDR3 DNA sequence: TGTGCCAGCAATGGACCCAGGGATGTGGGCGGCTACACCTTC.

There are a few counts of this clonotype. CDR3 in amino acids: CASSRPAPAGDTQYF. The CDR3, as DNA: TGTGCCAGCAGTAGACCGGCCCCGGCTGGAGATACGCAGTATTTT. The chain combines TRBV7-9 with TRBJ2-3; unclear D gene. Germline CDR1 SEHNR, CDR2 FQNEAQ (reference sequence). The CDR3 has 15 amino acids. Trimming removed 6 bases from V and 5 bases from J, with 18 bases in between.

This chain links TRBV6-5 with TRBJ2-3; the D is unclear. The germline V gene encodes CDR1 MNHEY and CDR2 SVGAGI. Trimming took off 1 base at V and 2 bases at J, with 7 bases between the two ends. This CDR3 is 14 amino acids long. DNA of the CDR3: TGTGCCAGCAGTTACTTCCATAACACAGATACGCAGTATTTT. This sequence encodes CASSYFHNTDTQYF.

Only a few counts were recorded for this clonotype. This sequence joins TRBV5-1 and TRBJ2-5; D is unresolved. In germline, CDR1 is SGHRS, CDR2 YFSETQ. V was clipped by 0 bases and J by 5 bases, with 14 bases between them. The CDR3 extends over 15 amino acids. The CDR3 sequence: CASSLDPDAAETQYF. For the CDR3, the DNA is TGCGCCAGCAGCTTGGATCCAGACGCGGCGGAGACCCAGTACTTC.

This chain links TRBV29-1 with TRBJ2-3; 13 bases align to TRBD2. V shed 5 bases and J 2 bases; nucleotides not matched to a gene: 4. The CDR3 covers 15 residues. The germline V gene encodes CDR1 SQVTM and CDR2 ANQGSEA. The CDR3 loop reads CSVSGTSGTTDTQYF. DNA for the CDR3: TGCAGCGTTTCCGGGACTAGCGGGACCACAGATACGCAGTATTTT.

The chain uses TRBV4-1 and TRBJ2-1; a weak D match, TRBD2 (6 bases). CDR3 length: 16 residues. CDR1 is MGHRA, CDR2 YSYEKL, per germline. V shed 1 base and J shed 4 bases, with 14 bases lying between them. The DNA for the CDR3 is TGCGCCAGCAGCCAAGGGAGGGTTGGGGGATACAATGAGCAGTTCTTC. Encoded protein: CASSQGRVGGYNEQFF.

The V and J genes are TRBV20-1 and TRBJ2-5; a possible D gene is TRBD2 (7 bases). The tail of the sequence fits TRBJ2-1 better, so the J call may be wrong. Per germline, CDR1 DFQATT and CDR2 SNEGSKA (reference sequence). This CDR3 spans 13 amino acids. The CDR3 is CSGGGARGETQFF. DNA for the CDR3: TGCAGTGGAGGGGGGGCCAGGGGAGAGACCCAGTTCTTC.

The chain joins TRBV27 to TRBJ1-6; D unclear. V was clipped by 3 bases and J by 9 bases, with 9 bases between them. In germline, CDR1 is MNHEY, CDR2 SMNVEV (reference sequence). The CDR3 totals 13 residues. CDR3 sequence reads: CASSFTEVSPLHF. CDR3 DNA: TGTGCCAGCAGTTTCACGGAAGTTTCACCCCTCCACTTT.

This clonotype appeared a few times. The chain carries TRBV20-1 and TRBJ2-5; 7 bases map to TRBD2. Germline V gene lookup returns CDR1 DFQATT and CDR2 SNEGSKA (reference sequence). Germline trimming cut 6 bases from V and 1 base from J; bases unmatched to any gene: 17. The CDR3 length is 17 residues. The CDR3, as DNA: TGCAGTGCCCGCAAAGAGGCGGGGGAACCCATCCAAGAGACCCAGTACTTC. Its translation: CSARKEAGEPIQETQYF.

In this sample, this clonotype turned up a few times. The V gene is TRBV6-6, the J gene TRBJ2-7, with D tentatively TRBD1 (5 bases). CDR1 and CDR2 from the germline V gene are MNHNY and SVGAGI (reference sequence). Deletions cut 8 bases from V and 1 base from J, with 15 bases between. The CDR3 totals 14 residues. The CDR3 sequence is CASGSGLESYEQYF. CDR3 coding DNA: TGTGCCAGCGGATCAGGGCTCGAATCCTACGAGCAGTACTTC.

J is TRBJ1-1 and V is TRBV5-6, with D perhaps matching TRBD1 (6 bases). The V gene's germline CDR1 is SGHDT and CDR2 YYEEEE. The CDR3 length is 15 residues. V was pared by 2 bases and J by 0 bases, with 11 bases between. CDR3 nucleotides: TGTGCCAGCAGCTTCCCAGGGGCGCTGAACACTGAAGCTTTCTTT. This translates into CASSFPGALNTEAFF.

The gene calls are TRBV4-1 and TRBJ2-3; possible D gene TRBD2, 6 bases. Germline assignment: CDR1 MGHRA and CDR2 YSYEKL. The CDR3 has 14 residues. V lost 1 base and J lost 4, with 9 bases in between. The DNA for the CDR3 is TGCGCCAGCAGCCAAGGGGCGGGACCAGATACGCAGTATTTT. Residues: CASSQGAGPDTQYF.

This clonotype was seen a single time. The chain uses TRBV6-6 and TRBJ1-1, with TRBD1 matching 7 bases. V gave up 2 bases and J gave up 1 base; unmatched junction bases: 10. The CDR3 extends over 17 amino acids. CDR1 and CDR2 (germline): MNHNY, SVGAGI (reference sequence). CDR3 amino acids: CASSYRVTGITNTEAFF. The CDR3 nucleotides are TGTGCCAGCAGTTACAGGGTGACAGGGATCACGAACACTGAAGCTTTCTTT.

The chain couples TRBV7-2 to TRBJ2-2; D may be TRBD1 (6 bases). Germline-derived CDR1 and CDR2 are SGHTA and FQGNSA. The CDR3 has 14 residues. V lost 3 bases, J lost 8 bases, and 13 bases lay in between. CDR3 in amino acids: CASSLTGAGGELFF. In DNA form, the CDR3 reads TGTGCCAGCAGCTTGACAGGCGCTGGAGGGGAGCTGTTTTTT.